Listed below are T cell receptor beta chains from one sample, sequenced in a study of T cells in Graves' hyperthyroidism and ophthalmopathy. MiXCR, applied by TCRdb to the multiplex PCR reads, yields one record per CDR3 protein. Of 340,000 or so distinct CDR3 sequences listed, 15% to 20% were seen once; the top ten hold about 49%. Sequenced material: blood. These receptors originate from a woman between 50 and 59 years old with Graves' hyperthyroidism. CDR3s include the opening cysteine and the closing phenylalanine or tryptophan. A D gene is named only where the DNA matches it firmly. Some rows have no size entry. The others give once, few or many, or a class for an expanded clone.

clone_size	j_call	v_call	d_call	cdr3_nt	cdr3_aa
-	TRBJ1-6	TRBV27	-	TGTGCCAGCAGGGATTTGGGAAATTCACCCCTCCACTTT	CASRDLGNSPLHF
-	TRBJ2-3	TRBV6-6	-	TGTGCCAGCAGTTACTCGAGCAGAGGCACAGATACGCAGTATTTT	CASSYSSRGTDTQYF
many	TRBJ1-1	TRBV12-5	-	TGTGCTAGTGGCCCCGACAGCACTGAAGCTTTCTTT	CASGPDSTEAFF
-	TRBJ2-7	TRBV19	TRBD1	TGTGCCAGTAGTAGGTCCGGGACAGGGGAGTACGAGCAGTACTTC	CASSRSGTGEYEQYF
-	TRBJ2-5	TRBV10-3	-	TGTGCCATCAGTGACGGGTGGGTAGAGACCCAGTACTTC	CAISDGWVETQYF
-	TRBJ2-5	TRBV7-2	-	TGTGCCAGCAGCTCCGGGCGGAGAGAGACCCAGTACTTC	CASSSGRRETQYF
-	TRBJ1-4	TRBV5-4	-	TGTGCCAGCAGCTTCCAGACCGGTACTAATGAAAAACTGTTTTTT	CASSFQTGTNEKLFF
-	TRBJ2-2	TRBV2	TRBD1	TGTGCCAGCAATCGGGCCAGGGGGACCGAGGAGCTGTTTTTT	CASNRARGTEELFF
-	TRBJ2-3	TRBV3-1	-	TGTGCCAGCAGCCAACTAAGCCTAATTGATACGCAGTATTTT	CASSQLSLIDTQYF
-	TRBJ2-3	TRBV5-1	-	TGCGCCAGCAGCACCGGGTACGCAGATACGCAGTATTTT	CASSTGYADTQYF
-	TRBJ1-1	TRBV5-6	-	TGTGCCAGCAGCTTGTCCCCGAGAATGAACACTGAAGCTTTCTTT	CASSLSPRMNTEAFF
few	TRBJ1-1	TRBV7-9	-	TGTGCCAGCAGCCACAGCGGGGATGAAGCTTTCTTT	CASSHSGDEAFF
many	TRBJ1-5	TRBV2	-	TGTGCCAGCAGTGAAGGTTGGAATCAGCCCCAGCATTTT	CASSEGWNQPQHF
-	TRBJ2-2	TRBV20-1	-	TGCAGTGCTAGCCCGGTGATGAACACCGGGGAGCTGTTTTTT	CSASPVMNTGELFF
many	TRBJ1-2	TRBV18	TRBD1	TGTGCCAGCTCATCTAGCGGACAGGCAGATGGCTACACCTTC	CASSSSGQADGYTF
many	TRBJ1-1	TRBV2	TRBD1	TGTGCCAGCAGTTCCGGACAGGGAATTTCCACTGAAGCTTTCTTT	CASSSGQGISTEAFF
-	TRBJ2-7	TRBV6-4	TRBD2	TGTGCCAGCAGTGAATACCCCGGGACTAGTATCGACGAGCAGTACTTC	CASSEYPGTSIDEQYF
-	TRBJ2-3	TRBV5-1	-	TGCGCCAGCAGCTCCGACTCCTTACAGCAGTATTTT	CASSSDSLQQYF
few	TRBJ2-5	TRBV5-6	-	TGTGCCAGCAGCTTGCTAGCGCTTCAGGGGGAGACCCAGTACTTC	CASSLLALQGETQYF
many	TRBJ2-7	TRBV6-5	TRBD1	TGTGCCAGCAGTTTATTGACAGGGAGCATGTACGAGCAGTACTTC	CASSLLTGSMYEQYF
many	TRBJ2-1	TRBV7-2	-	TGTGCCAGCAGCTTAGTCCCACTCAATGAGCAGTTCTTC	CASSLVPLNEQFF
few	TRBJ2-5	TRBV29-1	TRBD1	TGCAGCGTTGCCCCGCCCCGTACAGGGGGCCGGGGGACCCAGTACTTC	CSVAPPRTGGRGTQYF
many	TRBJ2-1	TRBV6-1	TRBD2	TGTGCCAGCGGCCTAGCGGGAGGCGGGAATGAGCAGTTCTTC	CASGLAGGGNEQFF
-	TRBJ1-4	TRBV9	-	TGTGCCAGCAGCGGGGACGGACTTAATGAAAAACTGTTTTTT	CASSGDGLNEKLFF
few	TRBJ2-4	TRBV28	TRBD2	TGTGCCAGCATAAGGACTAGCGGGATGGGGGTGGCCAAAAACATTCAGTACTTC	CASIRTSGMGVAKNIQYF
many	TRBJ1-1	TRBV28	TRBD1	TGTGCCAGCAGTCCTGGACAGGGGGCTTCTGAAGCTTTCTTT	CASSPGQGASEAFF
many	TRBJ1-2	TRBV12-3/TRBV12-4	-	TGTGCCAGCAGTTTAGAATTCTCAGCTAACTATGGCTACACCTTC	CASSLEFSANYGYTF
many	TRBJ1-1	TRBV29-1	TRBD1	TGCAGCGTTGAGCCGACAGGGCCGAACACTGAAGCTTTCTTT	CSVEPTGPNTEAFF
few	TRBJ2-3	TRBV29-1	TRBD2	TGCAGCGTTGAAGATCAGAGCGGGGCAGCAGATACGCAGTATTTT	CSVEDQSGAADTQYF
many	TRBJ2-1	TRBV2	TRBD2	TGTGCCAGCGGCTTTGGACTAGCGGGAGGGCCGGCCAATGAGCAGTTCTTC	CASGFGLAGGPANEQFF
few	TRBJ1-1	TRBV5-1	-	TGCGCCAGCAGCTTGGCCGGGGTCTCCACTGAAGCTTTCTTT	CASSLAGVSTEAFF
-	TRBJ2-4	TRBV7-9	-	TGTGCCAGCAGCTTGGGGCTTGGGGTTGCGGACATTCAGTACTTC	CASSLGLGVADIQYF
few	TRBJ2-1	TRBV6-1	TRBD1	TGTGCCAGCAGGGCACAGGGGGGAGACAATGAGCAGTTCTTC	CASRAQGGDNEQFF
-	TRBJ1-2	TRBV7-9	-	TGTGCCAGCAGCTTAAGCCATGGCTACACCTTC	CASSLSHGYTF
few	TRBJ1-1	TRBV5-1	TRBD1	TGCGCCAGCAGCTTGGAACAGGGGGCGACGTCTTTCTTT	CASSLEQGATSFF
-	TRBJ2-3	TRBV10-2	TRBD1	TGCGCCAGCAGTGAGTCAGCGGGACAGGGTTTGACGCAGTATTTT	CASSESAGQGLTQYF
few	TRBJ2-3	TRBV6-1	TRBD2	TGTGCCAGCGGATTAGCGGGAGAGAGCACAGATACGCAGTATTTT	CASGLAGESTDTQYF
-	TRBJ2-7	TRBV5-1	TRBD2	TGCGCCAGCAGCGCGACTAGCGGCTACGAGCAGTACTTC	CASSATSGYEQYF
few	TRBJ1-2	TRBV5-1	-	TGCGCCAGCAGCCTCCGCAGCTTAAACTATGGCTACACCTTC	CASSLRSLNYGYTF
many	TRBJ2-7	TRBV6-5	TRBD2	TGTGCCAGCAGTTACTCTAGCGGGATAAATTACGAGCAGTACTTC	CASSYSSGINYEQYF
many	TRBJ1-1	TRBV30	-	TGTGCCTGGAGACCGAACAGTGAAGCTTTCTTT	CAWRPNSEAFF
-	TRBJ2-7	TRBV6-1	-	TGTGCCAGCAGTTTCGCTCCTTCCTACGAGCAGTACTTC	CASSFAPSYEQYF
-	TRBJ1-2	TRBV5-5	-	TGTGCCAGCAGCTTGGAGCCAGGCACCTATGGCTACACCTTC	CASSLEPGTYGYTF
many	TRBJ2-6	TRBV6-2/TRBV6-3	-	TGTGCCAGCACCTCTGGGGCCAACGTCCTGACTTTC	CASTSGANVLTF
many	TRBJ1-1	TRBV12-3/TRBV12-4	-	TGTGCCAGCAGTTTGCAGGAGAACACTGAAGCTTTCTTT	CASSLQENTEAFF
-	TRBJ2-1	TRBV5-1	TRBD2	TGCGCCAGCAGCGCATCCCCAGATACTAGCGGTCCCTGGGGCAATGAGCAGTTCTTC	CASSASPDTSGPWGNEQFF
many	TRBJ1-1	TRBV5-6	TRBD1	TGTGCCAGCAGCTTAGGGACAGAGAACACTGAAGCTTTCTTT	CASSLGTENTEAFF
many	TRBJ1-1	TRBV5-1	TRBD1	TGCGCCAGCAGCTTTAGTGCAGGGGGTGACACTGAAGCTTTCTTT	CASSFSAGGDTEAFF
-	TRBJ1-1	TRBV6-1	-	TGTGCCAGCAGTCGCGGTTCCCAGAACACTGAAGCTTTCTTT	CASSRGSQNTEAFF
few	TRBJ1-1	TRBV5-1	-	TGCGCCAGCAGCTTGGTTCTTAGGGGAGACGGTGAAGCTTTCTTT	CASSLVLRGDGEAFF
-	TRBJ1-4	TRBV7-9	-	TGTGCCAGCAGTCCCCCGACAGTGCGTTTATATGAAAAACTGTTTTTT	CASSPPTVRLYEKLFF
-	TRBJ1-2	TRBV6-1	-	TGTGCCAGCAGTGAAATGATGCAGGGCCTAGTTGGCTACACCTTC	CASSEMMQGLVGYTF
many	TRBJ2-7	TRBV28	-	TGTGCCAGCAGTTTTTACATTGGCAATTCCTACGAGCAGTACTTC	CASSFYIGNSYEQYF
-	TRBJ1-4	TRBV15	-	TGTGCCACCAGCAGGGGCAATTCTGGGGCAACTAATGAAAAACTGTTTTTT	CATSRGNSGATNEKLFF